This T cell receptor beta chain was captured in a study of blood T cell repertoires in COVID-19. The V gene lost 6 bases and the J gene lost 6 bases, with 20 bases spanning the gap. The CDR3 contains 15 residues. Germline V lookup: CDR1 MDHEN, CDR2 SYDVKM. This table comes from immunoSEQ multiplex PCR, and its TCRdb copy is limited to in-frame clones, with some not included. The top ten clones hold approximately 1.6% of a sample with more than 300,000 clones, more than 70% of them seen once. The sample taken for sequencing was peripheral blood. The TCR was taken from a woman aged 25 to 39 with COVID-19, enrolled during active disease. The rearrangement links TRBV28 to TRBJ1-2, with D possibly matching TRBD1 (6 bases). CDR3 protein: CASSPWSRGRHGYTF. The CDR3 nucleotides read TGTGCCAGCAGCCCGTGGAGCAGGGGCCGTCATGGCTACACCTTC.